Listed here are 13 T cell receptor beta chains from one sample, sequenced in a study of beta chain features in type 1 diabetes. Study-wide points: For Type 1 diabetes patients, all four CD4+ subsets carried TCRB CDR3s that were moderately but significantly shorter.

These receptors are not linked to any known antigen. Every isolated RNA sample was fully reverse transcribed, so sequencing captured expressed TCRB transcripts. This table comes from immunoSEQ multiplex PCR, and its TCRdb copy is limited to in-frame clones, with some not included. The table includes 600,000 or so clones, roughly an eighth detected once. Sequencing input: naive CD4+ T cells from blood. All receptors come from a young man with type 1 diabetes.

The J gene is TRBJ2-4, the V gene TRBV6-5; possibly TRBD2 for D (6 bases). The CDR3 totals 16 residues. With 2 bases removed from V and 2 bases from J, the gap between germline ends came to 13 bases. In germline, CDR1 is MNHEY, CDR2 SVGAGI. The CDR3 bases are TGTGCCAGCAGTTACGGTGGAGGACTAACCAAAAACATTCAGTACTTC. Translation gives CASSYGGGLTKNIQYF.

CDR3 DNA: TGCGCCAGCAGCCAAGATCCTAGGACTAGAAGAACAGATACGCAGTATTTT. It is translated as CASSQDPRTRRTDTQYF. The chain joins TRBV4-3 to TRBJ2-3, with TRBD2 matching over 7 bases. Germline loops: CDR1 LGHNA, CDR2 YSLEER. Losses at the gene ends were 0 bases for V and 3 bases for J; bases not matched to a gene: 9. CDR3 length equals 17 residues.

This clone was seen more than once but under ten times. This sequence joins TRBV6-5 and TRBJ1-5, with D hard to call. The V gene lost 10 bases and the J gene lost 2 bases, with 12 bases spanning the gap. The CDR3 has 13 amino acids. Germline V gene sequence: CDR1 MNHEY, CDR2 SVGAGI. The CDR3 nucleotides read TGTGCCACGGGGAATCTGGGCAATCAGCCCCAGCATTTT. Translation gives CATGNLGNQPQHF.

This clone has more than one count but fewer than ten. The chain combines TRBV23-1 with TRBJ2-3; the D gene could be TRBD1 or TRBD2 (5 bases each). Being an ORF, TRBV23-1 has a function that is uncertain. The ends were cut back, 0 bases at V and 8 bases at J, with 12 bases in the middle. The length of the CDR3 is 14 residues. The CDR3 sequence is CASSQSPWGCTQYF. The CDR3 nucleotides are TGCGCCAGCAGTCAATCCCCGTGGGGGTGTACGCAGTATTTT.

This clone has more than one count but fewer than ten. The chain carries TRBV6-5 and TRBJ2-5; maybe TRBD2 (6 bases). Germline lookup yields CDR1 MNHEY and CDR2 SVGAGI. The CDR3 extends over 13 amino acids. V shed 4 bases and J shed 4 bases, with 10 bases lying between them. CDR3 sequence (DNA): TGTGCCAGCAGTTCGCGGGACGTAGAGACCCAGTACTTC. It codes for CASSSRDVETQYF.

This clone was counted between two and nine times. This could be a read error, since a much larger clone is one nucleotide away. At the DNA level, this CDR3 is encoded by other sequences in the same sample as well. This chain links TRBV7-9 with TRBJ2-5, with no clear D. V dropped 4 bases and J dropped 0 bases, with 0 bases sitting between them. Germline V lookup: CDR1 SEHNR, CDR2 FQNEAQ (reference sequence). This CDR3 is 11 amino acids long. CDR3: CASSYQETQYF. CDR3 nucleotides: TGTGCCAGCAGCTACCAAGAGACCCAGTACTTC.

This chain joins TRBV5-6 and TRBJ2-4, with a possible D match to TRBD1 (5 bases). This CDR3 contains 12 residues. The V gene's germline CDR1 is SGHDT and CDR2 YYEEEE. The V end lost 3 bases, the J end lost 6 bases, and 7 bases lay between the germline ends. CDR3 protein: CASSSDRNIQYF. In nucleotides, the CDR3 is TGTGCCAGCAGCTCAGACAGAAACATTCAGTACTTC.

The chain joins TRBV7-2 to TRBJ1-2, with D tentatively TRBD1 (6 bases). CDR1 and CDR2 from the germline V gene are SGHTA and FQGNSA. The V and J ends lost 5 bases and 5 bases respectively, with 9 bases between them. CDR3 length equals 12 residues. The CDR3, as DNA: TGTGCCAGCAGCCGGAGGGGGTATGGCTACACCTTC. Translating gives CASSRRGYGYTF.

J is TRBJ2-3 and V is TRBV4-2, with D perhaps given as TRBD1 or TRBD2 (5 bases each). This CDR3 comprises 17 residues. The germline CDR1 and CDR2 sequences are LGHNA and YNFKEQ. Trimming shortened V by 0 bases and J by 9 bases, and 22 bases separated the two germline ends. The CDR3 here is CASSQDRGVAWAGTQYF. For the CDR3, the DNA is TGTGCCAGCAGCCAAGATAGAGGGGTTGCGTGGGCCGGGACGCAGTATTTT.

This clone has more than one count but fewer than ten. This chain connects TRBV14 to TRBJ1-2; 8 bases match TRBD1. Germline loops: CDR1 SGHDN, CDR2 FVKESK. This CDR3 region has 16 residues. The ends lost 2 bases at V and 3 bases at J; junction bases unmatched: 8. Here the CDR3 reads CASSQLPQGADYGYTF. CDR3 nucleotides: TGTGCCAGCAGCCAATTACCCCAGGGGGCTGACTATGGCTACACCTTC.

This clone was detected a few times. The chain has TRBV5-1 and TRBJ1-1, with TRBD1 identical over 8 bases. Unmatched junction bases numbered 3, after V lost 1 base and J lost 4 bases. The CDR3 is made up of 14 amino acids. Germline-derived CDR1 and CDR2 are SGHRS and YFSETQ. The CDR3 nucleotides read TGCGCCAGCAGCTTGCAGGGGGCGGGCACTGAAGCTTTCTTT. This sequence encodes CASSLQGAGTEAFF. The variable domain in full, with the rest retrieved from reference TRBV5-1 and TRBJ1-1, is KAGVTQTPRYLIKTRGQQVTLSCSPISGHRSVSWYQQTPGQGLQFLFEYFSETQRNKGNFPGRFSGRQFSNSRSEMNVSTLELGDSALYLCASSLQGAGTEAFFGQGTRLTVV.

This clone was counted a few times. The chain has TRBV7-2 and TRBJ2-7; the D call may be TRBD1 or TRBD2 (5 bases each). Germline V gene lookup returns CDR1 SGHTA and CDR2 FQGNSA. V shed 4 bases and J shed 0 bases, with 16 bases lying between them. CDR3 length: 16 residues. This chain's CDR3 is CASSSTPGRASYEQYF. The DNA for the CDR3 is TGTGCCAGCAGCTCAACGCCGGGACGGGCCTCCTACGAGCAGTACTTC.

This clone was seen more than once but under ten times. The chain joins TRBV7-7 to TRBJ2-5, with D tentatively TRBD1 (6 bases). CDR1 and CDR2 from the germline V gene are SSHAT and FNYEAQ (reference sequence). This CDR3 has 13 amino acids. The CDR3 DNA reads TGTGCTAGCGCGGGCAGGGGAGCCGAGACCCAGTACTTC. It translates to CASAGRGAETQYF.